The source of this T cell receptor (beta chain) is a study of blood T cell repertoires in COVID-19. Here immunoSEQ multiplex PCR was the method, and the copy in TCRdb shows in-frame clones only, minus some. The table has over 200,000 clones, around 87% seen once. This CDR3 comprises 15 residues. J gave up 9 bases and V 7 bases, and 15 bases lay outside the gene matches. The germline CDR1 and CDR2 sequences are WSHSY and SAAADI. This clonotype originated in a woman younger than 45 who had recovered from COVID-19. This chain joins TRBV10-2 and TRBJ2-1, with 7 positions matching TRBD2. Specimen: peripheral blood. CDR3 in DNA: TGCGCCAGCACCACCAGCGGGGCCCCCGTGGGTGAGCAGTTCTTC. This codes for CASTTSGAPVGEQFF.